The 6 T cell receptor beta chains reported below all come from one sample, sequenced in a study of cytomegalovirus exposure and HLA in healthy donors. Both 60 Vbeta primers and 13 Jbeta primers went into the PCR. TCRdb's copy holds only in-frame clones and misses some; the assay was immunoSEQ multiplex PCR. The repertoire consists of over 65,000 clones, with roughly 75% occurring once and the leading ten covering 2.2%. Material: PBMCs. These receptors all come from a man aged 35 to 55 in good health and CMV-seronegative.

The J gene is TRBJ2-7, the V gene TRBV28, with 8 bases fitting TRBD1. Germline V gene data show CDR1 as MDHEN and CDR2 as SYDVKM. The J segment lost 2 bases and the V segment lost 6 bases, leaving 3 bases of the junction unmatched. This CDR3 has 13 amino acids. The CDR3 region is CASSRGPTYEQYF. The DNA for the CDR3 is TGTGCCAGCAGCAGGGGGCCTACCTACGAGCAGTACTTC.

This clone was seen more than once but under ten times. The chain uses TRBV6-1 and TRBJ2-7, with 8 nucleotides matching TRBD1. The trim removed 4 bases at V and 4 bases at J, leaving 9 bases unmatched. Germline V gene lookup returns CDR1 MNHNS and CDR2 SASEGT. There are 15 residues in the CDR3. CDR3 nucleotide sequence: TGTGCCAGCAGTGGCTGGACAGGGTATCTATACGAGCAGTACTTC. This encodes CASSGWTGYLYEQYF.

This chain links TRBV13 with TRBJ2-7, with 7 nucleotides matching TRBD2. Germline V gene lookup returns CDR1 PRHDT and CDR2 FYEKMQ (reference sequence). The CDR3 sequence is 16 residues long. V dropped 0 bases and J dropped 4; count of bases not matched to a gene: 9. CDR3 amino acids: CASSLGGSGPKYEQYF. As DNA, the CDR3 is TGTGCCAGCAGCTTAGGGGGTAGCGGGCCGAAATACGAGCAGTACTTC.

The CDR3 DNA sequence: TGTGCCAGCTCAACGGTCCAAGAGACCCAGTACTTC. Protein sequence: CASSTVQETQYF. The V and J genes are TRBV6-6 and TRBJ2-5; no clear D. The CDR3 spans 12 residues. Trimming removed 8 bases at V and 1 base at J, with 8 bases between. Germline values: CDR1 MNHNY, CDR2 SVGAGI (reference sequence).

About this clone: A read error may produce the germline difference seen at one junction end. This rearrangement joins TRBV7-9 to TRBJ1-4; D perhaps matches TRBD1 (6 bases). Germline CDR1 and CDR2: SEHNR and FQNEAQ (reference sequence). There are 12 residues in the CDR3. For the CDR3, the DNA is TGTTCCAGCAGCTTTAGGGGGGAAAAACTGTTTTTT. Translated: CSSSFRGEKLFF.

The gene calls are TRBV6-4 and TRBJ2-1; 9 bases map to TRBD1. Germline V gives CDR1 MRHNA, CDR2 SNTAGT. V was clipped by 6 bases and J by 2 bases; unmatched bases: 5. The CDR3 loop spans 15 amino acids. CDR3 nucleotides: TGTGCCAGCAGCCTCGGGACAGGGACCTACAATGAGCAGTTCTTC. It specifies CASSLGTGTYNEQFF.